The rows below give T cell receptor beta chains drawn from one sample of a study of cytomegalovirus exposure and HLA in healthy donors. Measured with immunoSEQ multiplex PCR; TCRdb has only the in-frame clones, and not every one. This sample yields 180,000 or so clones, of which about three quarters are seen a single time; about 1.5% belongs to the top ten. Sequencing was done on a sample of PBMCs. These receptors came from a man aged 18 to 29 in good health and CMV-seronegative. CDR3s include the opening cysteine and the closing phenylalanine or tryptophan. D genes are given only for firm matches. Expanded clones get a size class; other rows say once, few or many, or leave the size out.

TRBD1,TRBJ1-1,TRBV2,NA,TGTGCCAGCAGGGGGGACAGGGTAGGAACTGAAGCTTTCTTT,CASRGDRVGTEAFF
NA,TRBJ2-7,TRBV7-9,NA,TGTGCCAGCAGCTTACGCCTATCCTACGAGCAGTACTTC,CASSLRLSYEQYF
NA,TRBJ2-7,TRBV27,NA,TGTGCCAGCAGCCCCGGGACACTAACTAGGGAGCAGTACTTC,CASSPGTLTREQYF
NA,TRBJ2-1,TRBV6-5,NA,TGTGCCAGCAGTTACTCGGCTAGATACAATGAGCAGTTCTTC,CASSYSARYNEQFF
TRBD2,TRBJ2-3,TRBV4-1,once,TGCGCCAGCTCGCCACGCGGAGCGGGGGGCCGCACAGATACGCAGTATTTT,CASSPRGAGGRTDTQYF
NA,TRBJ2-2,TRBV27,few,TGTGCCAGCAGTTTATTCGCGGGCAGAGCGAACACCGGGGAGCTGTTTTTT,CASSLFAGRANTGELFF
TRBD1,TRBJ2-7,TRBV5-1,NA,TGCGCCAGCAGCTTGGCCAAGACAGGGTTCGAGCAGTACTTC,CASSLAKTGFEQYF
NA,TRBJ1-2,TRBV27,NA,TGTGCCAGCAGTTTCCAGGGGATAGCGGGGGGCTACACCTTC,CASSFQGIAGGYTF
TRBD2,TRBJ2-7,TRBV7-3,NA,TGTGCCAGCAGCTTAGAAGCGGGAGGCTCCTACGAGCAGTACTTC,CASSLEAGGSYEQYF
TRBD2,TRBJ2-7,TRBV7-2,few,TGTGCCAGCAGCCCAGGACTAGCGGGAGCCAGCCTCTACGAGCAGTACTTC,CASSPGLAGASLYEQYF
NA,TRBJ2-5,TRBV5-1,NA,TGCGCCAGCAGCTTGGGGCCGACAGTTCCCCAAGAGACCCAGTACTTC,CASSLGPTVPQETQYF
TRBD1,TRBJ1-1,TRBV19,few,TGTGCCAGTACCGCGGACAGGCACACTGAAGCTTTCTTT,CASTADRHTEAFF
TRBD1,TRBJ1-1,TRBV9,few,TGTGCCAGCAGCGCTACCGGGACAGGGTGGACTGAAGCTTTCTTT,CASSATGTGWTEAFF
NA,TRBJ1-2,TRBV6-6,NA,TGTGCCAGCAGCTCAGGGTTTAACTATGGCTACACCTTC,CASSSGFNYGYTF
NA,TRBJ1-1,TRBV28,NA,TGTGCCAGCACCTGGGGGGGCGGCACTGAAGCTTTCTTT,CASTWGGGTEAFF
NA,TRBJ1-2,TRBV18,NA,TGTGCCAGCTCACCGCCTAGCAGGGGCCAGGGCTACACCTTC,CASSPPSRGQGYTF
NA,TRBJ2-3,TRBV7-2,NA,TGTGCCAGCAGCCCTCACAGGGCAGAAAGGCAGTATTTT,CASSPHRAERQYF
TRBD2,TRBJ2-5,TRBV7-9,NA,TGTGCCAGCAGCTTAGGTCGAGCGGGGGCCCGGGAGACCCAGTACTTC,CASSLGRAGARETQYF
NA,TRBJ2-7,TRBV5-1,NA,TGCGCCAGCAGCTTGGGGTCTAGCAGCTACGAGCAGTACTTC,CASSLGSSSYEQYF
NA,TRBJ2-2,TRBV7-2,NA,TGTGCCAGCAGCCAAATTACAGCGAACACCGGGGAGCTGTTTTTT,CASSQITANTGELFF
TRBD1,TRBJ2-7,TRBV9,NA,TGTGCCAGCAGCGTAGCTACGGGGACAGGGGTCTACGAGCAGTACTTC,CASSVATGTGVYEQYF
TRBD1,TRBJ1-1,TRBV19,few,TGTGCCAGTAGGGAGACAGGGACTGACACTGAAGCTTTCTTT,CASRETGTDTEAFF
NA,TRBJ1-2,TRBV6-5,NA,TGTGCCAGCAGTCGTTTGAATTTGGGAGAAGGCTACACCTTC,CASSRLNLGEGYTF
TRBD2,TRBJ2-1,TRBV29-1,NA,TGCAGCGTTCGCGGGGGTAAGAGCTCCTACAATGAGCAGTTCTTC,CSVRGGKSSYNEQFF
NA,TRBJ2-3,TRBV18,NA,TGTGCCAGCTCACCGCAGGGGATGATGGATACGCAGTATTTT,CASSPQGMMDTQYF
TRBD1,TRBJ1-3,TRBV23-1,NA,TGCGCCAGCACCCACGGGACAGGGACCAGGTCTGGAAACACCATATATTTT,CASTHGTGTRSGNTIYF
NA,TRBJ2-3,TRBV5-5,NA,TGTGCCAGCAGCTTGGTAGGGGCGCGGACAGATACGCAGTATTTT,CASSLVGARTDTQYF
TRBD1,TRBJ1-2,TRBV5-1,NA,TGCGCCAGCAGCTTGACAGGGGGCGAGGGAGGCTACACCTTC,CASSLTGGEGGYTF
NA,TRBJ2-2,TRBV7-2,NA,TGTGCCAGCAGGAGTAGAGGAGGAAATCCCGGGGAGCTGTTTTTT,CASRSRGGNPGELFF
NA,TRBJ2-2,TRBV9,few,TGTGCCAGCAGCGTAGAATCCCGGGTTACGAACACCGGGGAGCTGTTTTTT,CASSVESRVTNTGELFF
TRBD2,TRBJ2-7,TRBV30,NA,TGTGCCTGGAGTGTACTTGGACTAGCGGGAGGACTCCGCTACGAGCAGTACTTC,CAWSVLGLAGGLRYEQYF
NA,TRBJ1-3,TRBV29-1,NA,TGCAGCGTTGGGGGGCTCTCTGGAAACACCATATATTTT,CSVGGLSGNTIYF
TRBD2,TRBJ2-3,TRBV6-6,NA,TGTGCCAGCAGTAACGGCCTAGCGGGCACAGATACGCAGTATTTT,CASSNGLAGTDTQYF
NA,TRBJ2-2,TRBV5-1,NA,TGCGCCAGCAGCTTTACAGCGGGCACCGGGGAGCTGTTTTTT,CASSFTAGTGELFF
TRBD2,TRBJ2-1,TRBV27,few,TGTGCCAGCAGCAGTACCCCGTGGGGGGGGGAAGATGAGCAGTTCTTC,CASSSTPWGGEDEQFF
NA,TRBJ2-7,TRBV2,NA,TGTGCCAGCAGTGGGGGTTCAGGGATTCTTCAGCACTTC,CASSGGSGILQHF
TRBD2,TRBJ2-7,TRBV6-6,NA,TGTGCCAGCAGCCTCCGGACTAGCAGCCGCTACGAGCAGTACTTC,CASSLRTSSRYEQYF
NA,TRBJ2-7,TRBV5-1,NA,TGCGCCAGCAGCGCGGACAGCTCCTACGAGCAGTACTTC,CASSADSSYEQYF
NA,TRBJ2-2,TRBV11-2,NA,TGTGCCAGCAGGGCTGGGACAACCGGGGAGCTGTTTTTT,CASRAGTTGELFF